Here is one T cell receptor (beta chain) with its context. Its antigen is unidentified. Germline CDR1 reads SGHRS; CDR2 reads YFSETQ. There are 13 residues in the CDR3. Trimming cost V 4 bases and J 2 bases; bases outside gene matches: 3. The source of the sample is a study of long-term antiretroviral therapy in people with HIV. immunoSEQ v3.0 was run at survey level. Produced via immunoSEQ multiplex PCR; TCRdb's table is partial and in-frame only. The sample consists of 20,000 or so clones, 76% of them appearing once. The samples comprised roughly 1-11 million cryopreserved PBMC ahead of DNA extraction. Findings and limits, study-wide: Controls exceeded HIV repertoires in CDR3 length range.

This clonotype was sampled from a young man with HIV. The chain uses TRBV5-1 and TRBJ2-7; 7 nucleotides match TRBD1. The source material was unsorted PBMCs, sampled 0.5 years before starting antiretroviral therapy. The CDR3 DNA reads TGCGCCAGCAGCGGGGGACAGACCTACGAGCAGTACTTC. It translates to CASSGGQTYEQYF.